This record covers a single T cell receptor beta chain. Only in-frame clones appear in the TCRdb table, and some are missing; sequencing was by immunoSEQ multiplex PCR. This table has around 71,000 clones, just under 80% appearing once. This sample was included in a study of OX40 agonist ivuxolimab in advanced cancers. Looking at the study overall: Therapy given before enrollment (anti-PD-1, anti-PD-L1 or anti-CTLA-4) was allowed, and approximately 40% had some.

Trimming took off 1 base at V and 1 base at J, with 8 bases between the two ends. This CDR3 spans 14 amino acids. Germline CDR1 reads SGHDT; CDR2 reads YYEEEE. The chain links TRBV5-6 to TRBJ1-1; D is unresolved. Sample: CD4+ or CD8+ T cells sorted from blood, taken in a trial of the OX40 agonist ivuxolimab. The clonotype comes from an adult with an advanced solid tumor such as melanoma, head and neck, liver or kidney cancer. The CDR3 coding sequence is TGTGCCAGCAGCTTGATCCACAGGAACACTGAAGCTTTCTTT. Residues: CASSLIHRNTEAFF. The variable domain in full, completed from reference TRBV5-6 and TRBJ1-1, reads DAGVTQSPTHLIKTRGQQVTLRCSPKSGHDTVSWYQQALGQGPQFIFQYYEEEERQRGNFPDRFSGHQFPNYSSELNVNALLLGDSALYLCASSLIHRNTEAFFGQGTRLTVV.